These 24 T cell receptor beta chains came from one sample sequenced in a study of T cell responses to AZD1222 COVID-19 vaccine. Some clones are missing from TCRdb's copy, which holds only in-frame ones; the method was immunoSEQ multiplex PCR. The sample records about 86,000 clones, almost 80% being singletons. The input for sequencing was peripheral blood, taken on day 0 of AZD1222 vaccination. The receptors here all came from an adult in good health.

V is TRBV27 and J is TRBJ1-6; D not certain. Looked up from germline, CDR1 is MNHEY and CDR2 is SMNVEV (reference sequence). Trimming removed 2 bases at V and 8 bases at J, with 4 bases between. The CDR3 is 12 amino acids. DNA of the CDR3: TGTGCCAGCAGTTTAATAGATTCACCCCTCCACTTT. Protein: CASSLIDSPLHF.

The chain combines TRBV7-9 with TRBJ1-2; a weak D match, TRBD1 (5 bases). The germline V and J ends were trimmed by 1 base and 4 bases, with 7 bases remaining between them. Looked up from germline, CDR1 is SEHNR and CDR2 is FQNEAQ (reference sequence). The CDR3 is made up of 13 amino acids. CDR3 protein: CASSLEDIYGYTF. The CDR3 bases are TGTGCCAGCAGCTTAGAGGACATCTATGGCTACACCTTC.

This chain uses TRBV3-1 (or the pseudogene TRBV3-2) with TRBJ1-5, with D hard to call. The CDR3 covers 14 residues. CDR1 and CDR2 (germline): LGHDT, YNNKEL (reference sequence). V was pared by 3 bases and J by 4 bases, with 10 bases between. For the CDR3, the DNA is TGTGCCAGCAGCCATACTACCAGGAATCAGCCCCAGCATTTT. It encodes CASSHTTRNQPQHF.

The chain's CDR3 is CASSLGQYTEAFF. CDR3 coding DNA: TGTGCCAGCAGCTTGGGACAGTACACTGAAGCTTTCTTT. This chain uses TRBV3-1 (or the pseudogene TRBV3-2) with TRBJ1-1; 7 bases match TRBD1. The CDR3 length is 13 residues. In germline, CDR1 is LGHDT, CDR2 YNNKEL (reference sequence). V dropped 5 bases and J dropped 3; count of bases not matched to a gene: 3.

The chain employs TRBV27 and TRBJ2-3; 7 positions match TRBD2. Germline V gives CDR1 MNHEY, CDR2 SMNVEV (reference sequence). Trimming at V came to 4 bases and at J to 8 bases, leaving 3 bases not matched to a gene. This CDR3 has 12 amino acids. CDR3: CASSSWTSTQYF. CDR3 coding DNA: TGTGCCAGCAGTTCCTGGACTAGTACGCAGTATTTT.

V and J are TRBV10-3 and TRBJ2-3; 10 nucleotides agree with TRBD2. V lost 0 bases, J lost 2 bases, and 8 bases stayed unmatched. The CDR3 has 18 residues. Per the germline V gene, CDR1 is ENHRY and CDR2 is SYGVKD. The CDR3 loop is CAISESRVAGGYTDTQYF. CDR3 DNA sequence: TGTGCCATCAGTGAGTCGAGGGTAGCGGGAGGCTACACAGATACGCAGTATTTT.

The chain employs TRBV14 and TRBJ2-2; D not certain. Between the trimmed V and J ends, which lost 0 bases and 6 bases, there was a span of 8 bases. This CDR3 spans 14 amino acids. CDR1 is SGHDN, CDR2 FVKESK, per germline. The CDR3 nucleotides read TGTGCCAGCAGCCAAGATAGGGTTGCCGGGGAGCTGTTTTTT. Translation: CASSQDRVAGELFF.

This rearrangement joins TRBV11-2 to TRBJ1-1, with a weak D call TRBD1 (5 bases). The V gene lost 5 bases and the J gene lost 4 bases, with 17 bases spanning the gap. The germline V gene encodes CDR1 SGHAT and CDR2 FQNNGV. The CDR3 consists of 15 residues. CDR3 protein: CASSKEVGRGTEAFF. CDR3 in DNA: TGTGCCAGCAGCAAAGAGGTAGGGAGGGGCACTGAAGCTTTCTTT. Based on the CDR3 plus reference TRBV11-2 and TRBJ1-1, the full variable domain is EAGVAQSPRYKIIEKRQSVAFWCNPISGHATLYWYQQILGQGPKLLIQFQNNGVVDDSQLPKDRFSAERLKGVDSTLKIQPAKLEDSAVYLCASSKEVGRGTEAFFGQGTRLTVV.

The J gene is TRBJ2-7, the V gene TRBV18; D is ambiguous. In germline, CDR1 is KGHSH, CDR2 LQKENI. V was shortened by 4 bases and J by 1 base, with 14 bases between the two germline ends. The CDR3 has 15 residues. The chain's CDR3 is CASSQMARQSYEQYF. The CDR3 DNA follows: TGTGCCAGCTCACAAATGGCCAGACAATCCTACGAGCAGTACTTC.

The chain combines TRBV2 with TRBJ1-4; 9 bases are shared with TRBD1. Germline CDR1 SNHLY, CDR2 FYNNEI. This CDR3 contains 15 residues. With 6 bases clipped from V and 5 bases from J, the junction kept 7 bases outside the gene matches. The chain's CDR3 is CASSVLTGGNEKLFF. CDR3 DNA sequence: TGTGCCAGCAGCGTCCTGACAGGGGGAAATGAAAAACTGTTTTTT.

The rearrangement joins TRBV5-1 to TRBJ2-2; 7 bases line up with TRBD1. Trimming removed 3 bases from V and 7 bases from J; junction bases left unmatched: 12. The CDR3 totals 16 residues. Germline CDR1 is SGHRS and CDR2 is YFSETQ. CDR3 nucleotides: TGCGCCAGCAGCTCCACTAGAGGGGGCCTGGGCGGGGAGCTGTTTTTT. It encodes CASSSTRGGLGGELFF.

CDR3 protein: CASSPGLAGETDTQYF. In nucleotides, the CDR3 is TGTGCCAGCAGCCCGGGACTAGCGGGAGAGACAGATACGCAGTATTTT. The genes are TRBV7-9 and TRBJ2-3, with 14 bases fitting TRBD2. This CDR3 comprises 16 residues. With V trimmed by 5 bases and J by 3 bases, 4 bases remained unmatched. Per the germline V gene, CDR1 is SEHNR and CDR2 is FQNEAQ (reference sequence).

This clone was seen once. The chain couples TRBV20-1 to TRBJ1-2; D gene unclear. Germline V gene data show CDR1 as DFQATT and CDR2 as SNEGSKA (reference sequence). V lost 7 bases to trimming and J lost 9 bases, with 12 bases between them. The CDR3 spans 10 residues. The CDR3 here is CSGLRESYTF. CDR3 nucleotide sequence: TGCAGTGGACTCCGAGAGAGCTACACCTTC.

The chain carries TRBV5-1 and TRBJ2-5; 9 bases match TRBD1. The CDR3 spans 15 residues. The junction had 3 bases not matched to a gene; V was cut back by 0 bases and J by 3 bases. The V gene's germline CDR1 is SGHRS and CDR2 YFSETQ. CDR3: CASSLGTGVEETQYF. The CDR3 region has the DNA TGCGCCAGCAGCTTGGGGACAGGGGTTGAAGAGACCCAGTACTTC. The full variable domain, its missing parts supplied by reference TRBV5-1 and TRBJ2-5, is KAGVTQTPRYLIKTRGQQVTLSCSPISGHRSVSWYQQTPGQGLQFLFEYFSETQRNKGNFPGRFSGRQFSNSRSEMNVSTLELGDSALYLCASSLGTGVEETQYFGPGTRLLVL.

The CDR3 DNA sequence: TGTGCCACCAGCAGAGACCAACAGGCGGGGAACCTAAAAGAAAAACTGTTTTTT. This gives the protein CATSRDQQAGNLKEKLFF. V usage is TRBV15 and J usage is TRBJ1-4; maybe TRBD1 (5 bases). Germline V CDR1 and CDR2: LNHNV, YYDKDF (reference sequence). The CDR3 extends over 18 amino acids. V was pared by 0 bases and J by 8 bases, with 22 bases between.

A single count supports this clone. The V call is TRBV21-1, the J call TRBJ2-3; TRBD2 reflects the table's D call only, with no check against the DNA. TRBV21-1 is designated a pseudogene. CDR3 size: 17 residues. The DNA of the CDR3 is TGTGCCAGCAGCAAAGATCCCCTAGCGGGACGCACAGATACGCAGTATTTT. It yields the protein CASSKDPLAGRTDTQYF.

The table lists this clone with a count of one. The rearrangement joins TRBV24-1 to TRBJ2-1; D is possibly TRBD1 (5 bases). V was pared by 4 bases and J by 3 bases, with 6 bases between. CDR1 is KGHDR, CDR2 SFDVKD, per germline. CDR3 size: 13 residues. The CDR3 here is CATSDQGYNEQFF. For the CDR3, the DNA is TGTGCCACCAGTGACCAGGGCTACAATGAGCAGTTCTTC.

This clone has a single count. The rearrangement uses TRBV5-4 and TRBJ2-7; TRBD2 might be the D (6 bases). V was shortened by 2 bases and J by 6 bases, with 21 bases between the two germline ends. The V gene's germline CDR1 is SGHNT and CDR2 YYREEE (reference sequence). The CDR3 extends over 16 amino acids. In nucleotides, the CDR3 is TGTGCCAGCAGCTTAGCCAGCGGGCGAGCCCGTGGCGAGCAGTACTTC. Its protein is CASSLASGRARGEQYF.

This chain connects TRBV7-9 to TRBJ2-3; D may correspond to TRBD1 or TRBD2 (6 bases each). This CDR3 contains 15 residues. Germline V gene sequence: CDR1 SEHNR, CDR2 FQNEAQ (reference sequence). V gave up 5 bases and J gave up 4 bases, with 16 bases separating them. The CDR3, as DNA: TGTGCCAGCAGCCCCCGGGGGCTCGGCGCAGATACGCAGTATTTT. It is translated as CASSPRGLGADTQYF.

This clone was detected a few times. This chain uses TRBV10-3 with TRBJ1-6; TRBD1 matches at 8 bases. Trimming at V came to 2 bases and at J to 6 bases, leaving 3 bases not matched to a gene. This CDR3 comprises 15 residues. CDR1 and CDR2 (germline): ENHRY, SYGVKD. The CDR3: CAISEETGVNSPLHF. CDR3 sequence (DNA): TGTGCCATCAGTGAGGAGACAGGGGTTAATTCACCCCTCCACTTT.

The V gene is TRBV9, the J gene TRBJ1-1; D possibly corresponds to TRBD1 (6 bases). Germline assignment: CDR1 SGDLS and CDR2 YYNGEE. The CDR3 contains 18 residues. V lost 0 bases, J lost 0 bases, and 18 bases lay in between. The CDR3 coding sequence is TGTGCCAGCAGCGTAGGGAGGGGGAAAGGGGCCATGAACACTGAAGCTTTCTTT. As protein: CASSVGRGKGAMNTEAFF.

The chain links TRBV29-1 to TRBJ1-4; D remains unclear. There are 12 residues in the CDR3. Germline V gene sequence: CDR1 SQVTM, CDR2 ANQGSEA. The V end lost 0 bases, the J end lost 7 bases, and 6 bases lay between the germline ends. The DNA for the CDR3 is TGCAGCGTTGAAGATTTTGGTGAAAAACTGTTTTTT. This codes for CSVEDFGEKLFF.

This chain uses TRBV15 with TRBJ1-4; D not resolved. Germline V lookup: CDR1 LNHNV, CDR2 YYDKDF (reference sequence). The CDR3 sequence is 13 residues long. The V end was cut by 2 bases, the J end by 8 bases, with 9 bases between. DNA for the CDR3: TGTGCCACCAGCAGACCCCCCGAGGAAAAACTGTTTTTT. It encodes CATSRPPEEKLFF.

This clone was seen once. The chain employs TRBV27 and TRBJ2-5; 7 nucleotides line up with TRBD1. The V gene's germline CDR1 is MNHEY and CDR2 SMNVEV (reference sequence). The ends lost 4 bases at V and 2 bases at J; junction bases unmatched: 7. The CDR3 spans 15 residues. CDR3: CASSSLSGGQETQYF. The DNA of the CDR3 is TGTGCCAGCAGTTCCCTCTCAGGGGGTCAAGAGACCCAGTACTTC.